Listed here are 23 T cell receptor beta chains from one sample, sequenced in a study of blood T cells in healthy people across ages. The use of a sample-barcoded 5' primer and a J-beta primer mix characterized a second PCR of roughly 6 to 12 cycles. TCRdb analysed the 5' RACE reads with MiXCR anew, one entry per CDR3 protein. Seen here are 550,000 to 750,000 distinct CDR3 sequences, under 25% observed once, and the top ten hold around 3.4%. The specimen sequenced was blood. The receptors were gathered from a man between 65 and 85 years old in good health.

This clonotype was counted between two and nine times. The rearrangement links TRBV7-3 to TRBJ2-6; 14 bases map to TRBD2. Germline V gives CDR1 SGHTA, CDR2 FQGTGA. Trimming took 4 bases from V and 1 from J; bases not matched to a gene: 9. The CDR3 sequence is 20 residues long. DNA of the CDR3: TGTGCCAGCAGCTCTCTCGGGACTAGCGGGAGAAGGTCTGGGGCCAACGTCCTGACTTTC. Translating it yields CASSSLGTSGRRSGANVLTF.

This clonotype was detected ten times or more. This chain links TRBV7-9 with TRBJ2-7; D is perhaps TRBD2 (5 bases). The V gene lost 4 bases and the J gene lost 9 bases, with 10 bases spanning the gap. The CDR3 runs to 11 residues. From germline, CDR1 is SEHNR and CDR2 FQNEAQ (reference sequence). The CDR3 bases are TGTGCCAGCAGCTCCCGGGATCGGCAGTACTTC. It yields the protein CASSSRDRQYF.

This clonotype was observed a handful of times. The rearrangement links TRBV19 to TRBJ2-4, with D perhaps TRBD1 (7 bases). The CDR3 has 13 amino acids. The germline V gene has CDR1 LNHDA and CDR2 SQIVND (reference sequence). V lost 7 bases and J lost 10, with 17 bases in between. CDR3 region: CASKGGQSGIQYF. CDR3 sequence (DNA): TGTGCCAGTAAGGGGGGACAGTCCGGGATTCAGTACTTC.

J is TRBJ2-5 and V is TRBV5-1; a possible D gene is TRBD2 (5 bases). Gene TRBJ2-7 matches the end of the DNA better, so the J call may be wrong. Germline V lookup: CDR1 SGHRS, CDR2 YFSETQ. The CDR3 consists of 16 residues. CDR3 DNA: TGCGCCAGCAGCTTGGCCCCAGGACGGGGAACGGTCGAGCAGTACTTC. This codes for CASSLAPGRGTVEQYF.

This clonotype was seen repeatedly, ten times or more. V gene TRBV7-3 combines with J gene TRBJ2-5; D perhaps matches TRBD1 (6 bases). Germline V gene lookup returns CDR1 SGHTA and CDR2 FQGTGA. CDR3 length: 13 residues. V dropped 5 bases and J dropped 3 bases, with 10 bases sitting between them. The CDR3 nucleotides read TGTGCCAGCAGCCAGGGGACAAAAGAGACCCAGTACTTC. Translated: CASSQGTKETQYF.

The gene calls are TRBV29-1 and TRBJ1-2, with TRBD1 identical over 8 bases. V lost 6 bases and J lost 4; bases outside the gene matches: 4. This CDR3 region has 12 residues. Looked up from germline, CDR1 is SQVTM and CDR2 is ANQGSEA. The CDR3 reads CSVPGQVYGYTF. CDR3 DNA sequence: TGCAGCGTCCCGGGACAGGTCTATGGCTACACCTTC.

This rearrangement joins TRBV2 to TRBJ1-2; the D is unclear. Per the germline V gene, CDR1 is SNHLY and CDR2 is FYNNEI. V was trimmed by 3 bases and J by 1 base, leaving 6 bases between them. The CDR3 runs to 13 residues. CDR3 protein: CASSEDYNYGYTF. As DNA, the CDR3 is TGTGCCAGCAGTGAGGACTATAACTATGGCTACACCTTC. The whole variable domain, remainder taken from reference TRBV2 and TRBJ1-2, is EPEVTQTPSHQVTQMGQEVILRCVPISNHLYFYWYRQILGQKVEFLVSFYNNEISEKSEIFDDQFSVERPDGSNFTLKIRSTKLEDSAMYFCASSEDYNYGYTFGSGTRLTVV.

At least ten counts were recorded for this clonotype. The J gene is TRBJ2-3, the V gene TRBV7-2, with TRBD1 matching 9 bases. The V gene's germline CDR1 is SGHTA and CDR2 FQGNSA. The CDR3 sequence is 15 residues long. The trim removed 0 bases at V and 4 bases at J, leaving 2 bases unmatched. This chain's CDR3 is CASSLARTGADTQYF. Here the CDR3 DNA reads TGTGCCAGCAGCTTAGCAAGGACAGGGGCAGATACGCAGTATTTT.

The chain couples TRBV10-3 to TRBJ2-7; D unresolved. The CDR3 loop spans 12 amino acids. Germline-derived CDR1 and CDR2 are ENHRY and SYGVKD. Trimming took off 9 bases at V and 4 bases at J, with 13 bases between the two ends. The CDR3 loop is CAISENFYEQYF. The CDR3 region has the DNA TGTGCCATAAGCGAAAATTTTTACGAGCAGTACTTC.

This clonotype was detected a few times. The chain carries TRBV25-1 and TRBJ2-5; the D gene could be TRBD1 or TRBD2 (5 bases each). The closer fit of TRBJ2-7 to the DNA end suggests the J call may be wrong. Germline lookup yields CDR1 MGHDK and CDR2 SYGVNS. The CDR3 is made up of 14 amino acids. The chain's CDR3 is CASSPRDHSYEQYF. The CDR3 DNA sequence: TGTGCCAGCAGTCCCCGGGACCATTCCTACGAGCAGTACTTC.

The V gene is TRBV2, the J gene TRBJ2-1; TRBD2 aligns across 7 bases. Germline-derived CDR1 and CDR2 are SNHLY and FYNNEI. The CDR3 sequence is 12 residues long. After removal of 8 bases from V and 3 bases from J, the junction contained 1 base not matched to a gene. CDR3 sequence (DNA): TGTGCCAGCGCGGGGGACTACAATGAGCAGTTCTTC. Amino acid sequence: CASAGDYNEQFF.

The table lists this clonotype with a few counts. The chain employs TRBV7-2 and TRBJ2-5; D remains ambiguous. The assigned J gene may be wrong: the sequence end matches TRBJ2-7 better. CDR1 and CDR2 (germline): SGHTA, FQGNSA. The CDR3 spans 15 residues. CDR3 nucleotide sequence: TGTGCCAGCAGCTTAGCAGGCCCCACTTTCTACGAGCAGTACTTC. It is translated as CASSLAGPTFYEQYF.

This clonotype was observed a handful of times. The chain links TRBV28 to TRBJ2-1; 9 nucleotides agree with TRBD2. The germline gives CDR1 MDHEN, CDR2 SYDVKM. The trim removed 5 bases at V and 4 bases at J, leaving 9 bases unmatched. This CDR3 contains 16 residues. This CDR3 reads CASSAAGGTLYNEQFF. The CDR3 region has the DNA TGTGCCAGCAGTGCGGCGGGAGGGACCCTTTACAATGAGCAGTTCTTC.

The chain employs TRBV20-1 and TRBJ2-1, with 12 nucleotides matching TRBD2. V gave up 3 bases and J gave up 4 bases; unmatched junction bases: 7. From germline, CDR1 is DFQATT and CDR2 SNEGSKA (reference sequence). The CDR3 has 16 residues. Here the CDR3 reads CSASYGLAGTYNEQFF. The CDR3 DNA sequence: TGCAGTGCTAGCTATGGACTAGCGGGGACATACAATGAGCAGTTCTTC.

V usage is TRBV5-4 and J usage is TRBJ2-1; possibly TRBD2 for D (5 bases). Per the germline V gene, CDR1 is SGHNT and CDR2 is YYREEE (reference sequence). V gave up 3 bases and J gave up 0 bases, with 10 bases separating them. The CDR3 sequence is 15 residues long. DNA for the CDR3: TGTGCCAGCAGCTCCTTTGGGAGCTCCTACAATGAGCAGTTCTTC. Its protein product is CASSSFGSSYNEQFF.

A few counts support this clonotype. This chain connects TRBV27 to TRBJ2-2; 7 nucleotides match TRBD1. Germline CDR1 and CDR2: MNHEY and SMNVEV (reference sequence). The CDR3 is 16 amino acids. The V and J ends lost 4 bases and 0 bases, in that order; junction bases with no gene match: 5. The DNA for the CDR3 is TGTGCCAGCAGTTCCCCCGGGACAGCGAACACCGGGGAGCTGTTTTTT. Its protein product is CASSSPGTANTGELFF.

This clonotype was seen only a few times. The chain joins TRBV18 to TRBJ1-5; tentatively, D is TRBD1 (5 bases). V dropped 6 bases and J dropped 6 bases, with 18 bases sitting between them. This CDR3 comprises 15 residues. Per the germline V gene, CDR1 is KGHSH and CDR2 is LQKENI. The CDR3 bases are TGTGCCAGCTCCCGGGACCTCGAGAGGGTTCAGCCCCAGCATTTT. It yields the protein CASSRDLERVQPQHF.

This clonotype was counted between two and nine times. The chain joins TRBV28 to TRBJ2-5; no clear D gene. The ends were cut back, 5 bases at V and 4 bases at J, with 17 bases in the middle. Germline V gene data show CDR1 as MDHEN and CDR2 as SYDVKM. This CDR3 region has 15 residues. The CDR3 nucleotides read TGTGCCAGCAGTCCTTCCTTTTCGGGCGTAGAGACCCAGTACTTC. It codes for CASSPSFSGVETQYF. Filled out from reference TRBV28 and TRBJ2-5, the complete variable domain reads DVKVTQSSRYLVKRTGEKVFLECVQDMDHENMFWYRQDPGLGLRLIYFSYDVKMKEKGDIPEGYSVSREKKERFSLILESASTNQTSMYLCASSPSFSGVETQYFGPGTRLLVL.

The table lists this clonotype with a few counts. This sequence joins TRBV6-5 and TRBJ2-5, with 11 bases identical to TRBD2. This CDR3 region has 16 residues. Germline CDR1 is MNHEY and CDR2 is SVGAGI. Unmatched junction bases numbered 4, after V lost 2 bases and J lost 2 bases. CDR3 sequence reads: CASSYVVAGGQETQYF. CDR3 coding DNA: TGTGCCAGCAGTTACGTTGTAGCGGGAGGGCAAGAGACCCAGTACTTC.

This clonotype appeared a few times. This chain connects TRBV28 to TRBJ2-4; D possibly matches TRBD1 or TRBD2 (6 bases each). Deletions cut 4 bases from V and 10 bases from J, with 17 bases between. CDR1 and CDR2 from the germline V gene are MDHEN and SYDVKM. The CDR3 contains 14 residues. CDR3 sequence (DNA): TGTGCCAGCAGTTCCACGAGGGGGGCAGGGATTCAGTACTTC. Residues: CASSSTRGAGIQYF.

The chain combines TRBV5-1 with TRBJ2-3, with 12 nucleotides matching TRBD2. V shed 9 bases and J 2 bases; nucleotides not matched to a gene: 7. Germline V gene data show CDR1 as SGHRS and CDR2 as YFSETQ. CDR3 length equals 15 residues. The CDR3 DNA follows: TGCGCCACTTCGGGACTAGCGGGCCACACAGATACGCAGTATTTT. As protein: CATSGLAGHTDTQYF.

This clonotype was counted many times. The V and J genes are TRBV7-8 and TRBJ2-5; 11 positions match TRBD2. CDR1 is SGHVS and CDR2 is FQNEAQ in the germline V gene. This CDR3 has 16 residues. Unmatched junction bases numbered 6, after V lost 1 base and J lost 5 bases. The CDR3: CASSLVSGRAFETQYF. CDR3 nucleotides: TGTGCCAGCAGCTTAGTTAGCGGGAGGGCCTTTGAGACCCAGTACTTC.

The J gene is TRBJ2-1, the V gene TRBV18, with TRBD2 matching 11 bases. The DNA end lines up better with TRBJ2-5; the J call may be wrong. This CDR3 has 15 residues. Germline assignment: CDR1 KGHSH and CDR2 LQKENI. The CDR3 DNA sequence: TGTGCCAGCTCACCGGTAGCGGGAGGGCACGAGACCCAGTACTTC. Amino acids: CASSPVAGGHETQYF.